This T cell receptor beta chain was sequenced in a study of blood T cell repertoires in COVID-19. Study overall: Whether acute or convalescent, the COVID-19 samples came from the United States, Italy and Spain.

In the authors' workflow: Amplification with reference gene primers provided the estimates of nucleated cell counts. Repertoires were generated with immunoSEQ multiplex PCR, while TCRdb's copy carries only in-frame clones and drops some. That table gives V, J and clone size, and the DNA gave D and trimming. The table has 86,000 or so clones, roughly 80% seen once. There are 14 residues in the CDR3. V was shortened by 4 bases and J by 3 bases, with 13 bases between the two germline ends. The V gene's germline CDR1 is SGHNT and CDR2 YYREEE (reference sequence). The J gene is TRBJ1-2, the V gene TRBV5-4, with unresolved D. This clonotype originated in a man aged 70-80 years with acute or convalescent COVID-19. Sequencing was carried out using peripheral blood. Here the CDR3 DNA reads TGTGCCAGCAGCCAACCCCTTGGAGACTATGGCTACACCTTC. Translation gives CASSQPLGDYGYTF.